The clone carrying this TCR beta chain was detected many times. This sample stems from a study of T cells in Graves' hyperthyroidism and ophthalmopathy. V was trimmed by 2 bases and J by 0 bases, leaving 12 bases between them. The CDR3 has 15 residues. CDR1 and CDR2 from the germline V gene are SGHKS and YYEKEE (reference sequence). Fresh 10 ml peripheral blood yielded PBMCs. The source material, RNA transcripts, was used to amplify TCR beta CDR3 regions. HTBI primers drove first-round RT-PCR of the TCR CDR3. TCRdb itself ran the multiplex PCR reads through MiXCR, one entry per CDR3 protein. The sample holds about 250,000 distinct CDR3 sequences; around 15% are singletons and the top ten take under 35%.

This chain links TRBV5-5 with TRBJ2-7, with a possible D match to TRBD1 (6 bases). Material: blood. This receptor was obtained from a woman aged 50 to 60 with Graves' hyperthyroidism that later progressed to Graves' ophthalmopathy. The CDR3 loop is CASSFRDNLSYEQYF. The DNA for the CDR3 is TGTGCCAGCAGCTTCCGGGACAATCTCTCCTACGAGCAGTACTTC.